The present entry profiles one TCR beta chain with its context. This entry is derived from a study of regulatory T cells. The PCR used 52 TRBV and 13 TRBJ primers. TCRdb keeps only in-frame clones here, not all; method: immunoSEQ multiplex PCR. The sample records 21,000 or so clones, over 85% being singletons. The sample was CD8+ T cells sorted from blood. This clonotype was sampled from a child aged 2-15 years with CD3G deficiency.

The CDR3 coding sequence is TGCGCCAGCAGCCAAGAGGTAGCGGGAATATACGAGCAGTACTTC. Protein: CASSQEVAGIYEQYF. This chain uses TRBV4-1 with TRBJ2-7, with 8 bases that match TRBD2. Germline V CDR1 and CDR2: MGHRA, YSYEKL. V shed 0 bases, J shed 4 bases, and the junction held 5 bases outside the gene matches. This CDR3 contains 15 residues.